The entry below describes one T cell receptor beta chain. Produced via immunoSEQ multiplex PCR; TCRdb's table is partial and in-frame only. The data hold about 30,000 clones, with 90% observed a single time. This sample stems from a study of T cell changes during pregnancy in multiple sclerosis. Germline V CDR1 and CDR2: PRHDT, FYEKMQ (reference sequence). CDR3 length: 18 residues. The V gene end was trimmed by 5 bases and the J gene end by 6 bases; junction bases not matched to a gene: 20. The sequenced sample was CD8+ T cells from peripheral blood mononuclear cells, obtained in the second trimester of pregnancy. The chain couples TRBV13 to TRBJ2-3, with 7 bases fitting TRBD2. This receptor was obtained from a female donor with multiple sclerosis, enrolled in a pregnancy study. This CDR3 is CASSPTDLGLETSDTQYF. CDR3 sequence (DNA): TGTGCCAGCAGCCCGACGGACCTGGGACTTGAGACTAGCGATACGCAGTATTTT.